This TCR beta chain was captured in a study of beta chain features in type 1 diabetes. Sequenced material consisted of expressed TCRB transcripts (all of the isolated RNA was reverse transcribed). Only in-frame clones appear in the TCRdb table, and some are missing; sequencing was by immunoSEQ multiplex PCR. The repertoire holds roughly 610,000 clones, with roughly a sixth as singletons. With 3 bases removed from V and 2 bases from J, the gap between germline ends came to 4 bases. Germline values: CDR1 MDHEN, CDR2 SYDVKM. This CDR3 comprises 12 residues. The J gene is TRBJ1-2, the V gene TRBV28, with unresolved D. Source material: naive CD4+ T cells from blood. This TCR was sampled from a man aged 18 to 35 in good health. The CDR3 DNA follows: TGTGCCAGCAGTTTCCACAACTATGGCTACACCTTC. Amino acids: CASSFHNYGYTF.